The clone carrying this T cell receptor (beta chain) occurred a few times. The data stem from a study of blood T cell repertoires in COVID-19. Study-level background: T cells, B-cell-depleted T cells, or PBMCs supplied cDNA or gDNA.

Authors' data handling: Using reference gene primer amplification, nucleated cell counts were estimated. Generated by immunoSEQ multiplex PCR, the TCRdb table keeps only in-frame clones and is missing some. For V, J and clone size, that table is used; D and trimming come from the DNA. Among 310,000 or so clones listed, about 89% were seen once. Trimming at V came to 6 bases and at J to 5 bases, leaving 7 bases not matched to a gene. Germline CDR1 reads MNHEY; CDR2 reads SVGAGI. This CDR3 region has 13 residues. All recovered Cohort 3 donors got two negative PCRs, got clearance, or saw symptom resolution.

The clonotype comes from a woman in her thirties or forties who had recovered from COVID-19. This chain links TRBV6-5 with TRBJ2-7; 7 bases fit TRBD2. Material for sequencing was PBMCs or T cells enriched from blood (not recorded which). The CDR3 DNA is TGTGCCAGCAGCCGCCGGGGGGTTGACGAGCAGTACTTC. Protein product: CASSRRGVDEQYF.